The clone carrying this T cell receptor beta chain was found many times. As yet, its antigen is unknown. Stated time point: longitudinal time-point 2. The data were taken from a study of neurological immune-mediated disorders. Points from the study as a whole: It was HTLV-1-associated myelopathy that showed the most TCR clonal expansion, while multiple sclerosis showed the least, falling below healthy controls.

Each CDR3 protein gets one entry after TCRdb re-called the 5' RACE reads with MiXCR. The table records fewer than 40,000 distinct CDR3 sequences, more than 10% of them present only once. The V end lost 4 bases, the J end lost 6 bases, and 10 bases lay between the germline ends. The CDR3 runs to 12 residues. Germline V gene sequence: CDR1 SGHKS, CDR2 YYEKEE (reference sequence). This clonotype was obtained from a woman aged 40-49 years in good health. The chain uses TRBV5-5 and TRBJ1-1; TRBD1 is a possible D gene (6 bases). Material: PBMCs. In DNA form, the CDR3 reads TGTGCCAGCAGCCAGGGGTTCGCTGAAGCTTTCTTT. This encodes CASSQGFAEAFF. The full variable domain, in which reference TRBV5-5 and TRBJ1-1 provide the parts outside the CDR3, is DAGVTQSPTHLIKTRGQQVTLRCSPISGHKSVSWYQQVLGQGPQFIFQYYEKEERGRGNFPDRFSARQFPNYSSELNVNALLLGDSALYLCASSQGFAEAFFGQGTRLTVV.